The sample holds many counts of the clone carrying this T cell receptor (beta chain). The data are from a study of T cells in Graves' hyperthyroidism and ophthalmopathy. It was RNA transcripts that yielded the amplified TCR beta CDR3 regions. Primed by the HTBI set, a first-round RT-PCR was run on the TCR CDR3. TCRdb reprocessed the multiplex PCR reads via MiXCR and lists one record per CDR3 protein. The sample lists a few hundred thousand distinct CDR3 sequences, under 60% occurring once. CDR3 length: 14 amino acids. V was shortened by 3 bases and J by 12 bases, with 21 bases between the two germline ends.

Sample: peripheral blood or thyroid tissue (not recorded which). The chain employs TRBV12-3 or TRBV12-4 and TRBJ2-7, with D possibly TRBD2 on 5 matching bases. The clonotype originates from a woman between 18 and 29 years old with Graves' hyperthyroidism. CDR3 sequence (DNA): TGTGCCAGCAGTTTGGGGTTTGACCCGGACTCGCGGTACTTC. Residues: CASSLGFDPDSRYF.